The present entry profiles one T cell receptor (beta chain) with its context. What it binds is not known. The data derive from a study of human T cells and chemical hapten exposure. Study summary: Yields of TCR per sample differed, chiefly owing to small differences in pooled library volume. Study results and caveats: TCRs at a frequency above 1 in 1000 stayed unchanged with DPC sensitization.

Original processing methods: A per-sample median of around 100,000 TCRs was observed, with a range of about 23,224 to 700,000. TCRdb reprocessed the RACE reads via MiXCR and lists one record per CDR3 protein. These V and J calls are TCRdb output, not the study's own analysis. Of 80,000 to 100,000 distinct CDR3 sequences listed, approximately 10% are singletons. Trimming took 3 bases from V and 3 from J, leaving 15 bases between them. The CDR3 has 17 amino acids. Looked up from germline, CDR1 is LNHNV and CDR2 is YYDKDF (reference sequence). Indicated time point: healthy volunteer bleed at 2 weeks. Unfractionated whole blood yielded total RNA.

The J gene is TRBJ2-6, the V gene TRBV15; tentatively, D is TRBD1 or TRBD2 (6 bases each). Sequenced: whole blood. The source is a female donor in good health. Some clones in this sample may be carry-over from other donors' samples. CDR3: CATSSSPGAVGANVLTF. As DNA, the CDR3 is TGTGCCACCAGCAGTTCCCCGGGGGCAGTTGGGGCCAACGTCCTGACTTTC. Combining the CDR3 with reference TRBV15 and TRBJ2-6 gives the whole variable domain DAMVIQNPRYQVTQFGKPVTLSCSQTLNHNVMYWYQQKSSQAPKLLFHYYDKDFNNEADTPDNFQSRRPNTSFCFLDIRSPGLGDTAMYLCATSSSPGAVGANVLTFGAGSRLTVL.